The 11 T cell receptor beta chains below come from one sample, sequenced in a study of CD8 T cells in Susac syndrome (dated by TCRdb to between 2018 and 2021). The receptor library was made with the immunoSEQ multiplex PCR assay. RNA was extracted with the RNeasy kit and 0.5 to 1 ug was reverse transcribed using random hexamers. The public reads were quality trimmed at Q25 with fastp and then assembled into clones with MiXCR by TCRdb, keeping productive beta chains. Rows merge per CDR3 protein into single entries with the most common DNA and genes. This sample is represented by a few hundred thousand distinct CDR3 sequences; more than 75% of them were singletons. The ten biggest clones cover over 0.09% of the sample. Sample: CD8+ T cells from PBMCs. The source of these receptors is a human donor with multiple sclerosis.

The chain links TRBV9 to TRBJ2-2; 8 nucleotides match TRBD2. The V segment lost 0 bases and the J segment 1 base; nucleotides outside the gene matches: 14. Germline loops: CDR1 SGDLS, CDR2 YYNGEE. The CDR3 spans 20 residues. The CDR3: CASSVASLGLAGLNTGELFF. CDR3 coding DNA: TGTGCCAGCAGCGTAGCTAGTCTGGGGCTAGCGGGCTTGAACACCGGGGAGCTGTTTTTT.

This clonotype was found a few times. V and J are TRBV12-3 or TRBV12-4 and TRBJ2-7; D is undetermined. The CDR3 has 13 amino acids. Trimming took 5 bases from V and 3 from J, leaving 11 bases between them. CDR3 DNA sequence: TGTGCCAGCAGTCCAGAATCTGGCTACGAGCAGTACTTC. This translates into CASSPESGYEQYF.

The genes are TRBV28 and TRBJ2-5; 7 bases line up with TRBD1. CDR3 length equals 13 residues. With V trimmed by 4 bases and J by 4 bases, 3 bases remained unmatched. The germline V gene has CDR1 MDHEN and CDR2 SYDVKM. This CDR3 reads CASSSSGGETQYF. In DNA form, the CDR3 reads TGTGCCAGCAGTTCTTCAGGGGGAGAGACCCAGTACTTC.

This clonotype has more than one count but fewer than ten. The chain has TRBV20-1 and TRBJ1-2, with TRBD1 matching 7 bases. The CDR3 totals 13 residues. Germline V CDR1 and CDR2: DFQATT, SNEGSKA (reference sequence). The V and J ends lost 7 bases and 2 bases, in that order; junction bases with no gene match: 7. The CDR3 protein is CSGGQALNYGYTF. CDR3 bases: TGCAGTGGCGGACAGGCCTTAAACTATGGCTACACCTTC.

V usage is TRBV27 and J usage is TRBJ1-5; no clear D. From germline, CDR1 is MNHEY and CDR2 SMNVEV (reference sequence). Trimming cost V 3 bases and J 4 bases, with 4 bases left between them. This CDR3 is built from 12 residues. As DNA, the CDR3 is TGTGCCAGCAGTTTTTGGAATCAGCCCCAGCATTTT. This translates into CASSFWNQPQHF.

J is TRBJ1-5 and V is TRBV12-3 or TRBV12-4; D ambiguous. This CDR3 has 15 amino acids. Trimming pared 6 bases from V and 4 bases from J, leaving 16 bases between. The CDR3 region is CASSPYLAGNQPQHF. The CDR3 bases are TGTGCCAGCAGCCCTTATCTTGCGGGAAATCAGCCCCAGCATTTT.

The chain combines TRBV12-3 or TRBV12-4 with TRBJ2-5, with 7 bases aligning to TRBD1. CDR3 length: 14 residues. After removal of 4 bases from V and 5 bases from J, the junction contained 7 bases not matched to a gene. In nucleotides, the CDR3 is TGTGCCAGCAGTTCTCAGGGGGTGAGGGAGACCCAGTACTTC. Translation gives CASSSQGVRETQYF.

The chain links TRBV13 to TRBJ2-5, with D possibly matching TRBD1 (6 bases). Deletions cut 4 bases from V and 5 bases from J, with 20 bases between. The CDR3 consists of 16 residues. Germline CDR1 and CDR2: PRHDT and FYEKMQ (reference sequence). The CDR3 DNA sequence: TGTGCCAGCAGCTCCCGGAGAGGGGGTGGGCGGGAGACCCAGTACTTC. Its protein product is CASSSRRGGGRETQYF.

A remark on this clonotype: Germline is not matched at one junction end, which may reflect a read error. The rearrangement joins TRBV12-3 or TRBV12-4 to TRBJ2-5; TRBD2 aligns across 11 bases. The CDR3 runs 17 residues. DNA of the CDR3: TGTGCCAGCAGTTGGATAGCTAGCGGGGGGTACCAAGAGGCCCAGTACTTC. Encoded protein: CASSWIASGGYQEAQYF.

J is TRBJ2-1 and V is TRBV28; D gene ambiguous. Trimming left V 4 bases short and J 2 bases short, with 18 bases between. The CDR3 sequence is 17 residues long. CDR1 and CDR2 from the germline V gene are MDHEN and SYDVKM. CDR3 in DNA: TGTGCCAGCAGTTCGGACCCCGGGCTCCTAACCTACAATGAGCAGTTCTTC. It is translated as CASSSDPGLLTYNEQFF.

The chain is built from TRBV28 and TRBJ2-1, with D perhaps matching TRBD2 (6 bases). Trimming pared 7 bases from V and 9 bases from J, leaving 28 bases between. Germline V CDR1 and CDR2: MDHEN, SYDVKM. This CDR3 comprises 17 residues. The CDR3 region is CASTHTQGANPGGEQFF. In DNA, the CDR3 is TGTGCCAGCACCCATACTCAAGGGGCTAACCCCGGGGGTGAGCAGTTCTTC.